The 5 T cell receptor beta chains reported below all come from one sample, sequenced in a study of T cells in Graves' hyperthyroidism and ophthalmopathy. Regions amplified from RNA transcripts were the TCR beta CDR3 regions. Initially, a first-round RT-PCR of the TCR CDR3 employed the HTBI primer set. From the multiplex PCR reads, TCRdb called clonotypes with MiXCR, one entry per CDR3 protein. This sample carries nearly 250,000 distinct CDR3 sequences, about 24% of them seen once, and the ten largest clones take 30% to 40%. The sample consisted of blood. The receptors come from a woman between 40 and 55 years old with Graves' ophthalmopathy.

This clonotype has ten or more counts. CDR3 sequence reads: CSARSASGPLRGETQYF. DNA of the CDR3: TGCAGTGCTAGAAGCGCTAGCGGGCCACTCCGTGGGGAGACCCAGTACTTC. This chain links TRBV20-1 with TRBJ2-5; 8 bases fit TRBD2. The CDR3 is 17 residues long. Per the germline V gene, CDR1 is DFQATT and CDR2 is SNEGSKA (reference sequence). Losses at the gene ends were 2 bases for V and 5 bases for J; bases not matched to a gene: 16.

Only a few counts were recorded for this clonotype. The rearrangement joins TRBV6-5 to TRBJ2-5, with D possibly TRBD2 on 6 matching bases. The germline gives CDR1 MNHEY, CDR2 SVGAGI. The CDR3 covers 14 residues. V was clipped by 2 bases and J by 1 base, with 8 bases between them. In nucleotides, the CDR3 is TGTGCCAGCAGTTACGGACTACCCCAAGAGACCCAGTACTTC. It yields the protein CASSYGLPQETQYF.

The chain has TRBV11-2 and TRBJ2-2; D is unclear. This CDR3 region has 16 residues. The V end lost 0 bases, the J end lost 5 bases, and 13 bases lay between the germline ends. CDR1 is SGHAT, CDR2 FQNNGV, per germline. CDR3 DNA: TGTGCCAGCAGCTTAGATCGGTTGGGGTCAACCGGGGAGCTGTTTTTT. This encodes CASSLDRLGSTGELFF.

This clonotype was counted ten times or more. The chain has TRBV12-3 or TRBV12-4 and TRBJ2-7; D uncertain. V lost 3 bases and J lost 3, with 9 bases in between. The CDR3 covers 13 residues. For the CDR3, the DNA is TGTGCCAGCAGTTTGGCCGCTAGCTACGAGCAGTACTTC. It is translated as CASSLAASYEQYF.

This clonotype has more than one count but fewer than ten. This chain joins TRBV28 and TRBJ1-2; D possibly corresponds to TRBD1 (5 bases). The CDR3 has 16 residues. Trimming removed 3 bases at V and 6 bases at J, with 20 bases between. Germline CDR1 is MDHEN and CDR2 is SYDVKM. DNA for the CDR3: TGTGCCAGCAGTTTGGGCCGGGGTTGGGGGGACCATGGCTACACCTTC. This codes for CASSLGRGWGDHGYTF.